This T cell receptor (beta chain) came from a study of blood T cells in healthy people across ages (dated by TCRdb to about 2015). At the level of the whole study: In model experiments, template switching captured about one uniquely barcoded TCR beta cDNA molecule for every two T cells. Donors were grouped into four age groups: young (average 16 years), middle-aged (under 40), aged (around 66) and long-lived (82). To track age-related changes in TCR beta repertoire diversity, the study relied on deep sequencing normalized with unique cDNA molecular identifiers. Donors of different ages were randomly distributed across sequencing lanes to avoid experimental bias. Using the same blood draw, the study looked at two additional independent replicas of 1 million unique cDNA reads for two donors, one aged 18 to 30 and the other aged 80 or older. The research as a whole found: Total diversity estimates from one million sequenced T cells were considered lower bounds and underestimates. The CMV infection status of donors was not known, potentially confounding age-related changes in expanded clonotypes. Since profiling was done on bulk unsorted PBMCs, naive and antigen-experienced compartments could not be conclusively compared. Observed TCR beta diversity correlated strongly with the percentage of naive T cells measured by flow cytometry. Compared with the aged group, the long-lived group had more naive CD4+ T cells, fewer expanded clones and increased TCR diversity, a pattern suggesting age selection. As age increased, observed TCR beta diversity per million T cells dropped in a roughly linear way, and a significant reduction was already evident by age about 40.

The CDR3 measures 17 amino acids from cysteine to phenylalanine. Of all the DNA, just the CDR3 is kept, 51 bases in frame from base 1. Library creation used 5' RACE. Sequencing was carried out with an Illumina HiSeq 2500. The second PCR ran for about 7 to 11 cycles and used a J-beta primer mix along with a sample-barcoded 5' primer. A unique molecular identifier was introduced onto each TCR beta cDNA molecule by a template-switch 5' adaptor carrying 12 random nucleotides. Each sample yielded at least 3 million CDR3-containing paired-end reads. First-strand cDNA synthesis was performed from all RNA using the Mint cDNA synthesis kit, with priming by a TRBC-specific oligonucleotide. After uracil-DNA glycosylase treatment, a first 18-cycle PCR used universal primers M1SS and BC2_uni_R on all cDNA. The authors' analysis ran thus. For normalization, 1 million high-quality reads, each with a distinct molecular identifier, were randomly selected from each sample. Reads sharing molecular identifiers were discarded rather than binned into consensus sequences. CDR3 identification, clonotype clustering and error correction used MiTCR with a Q25 quality threshold and the strictest error-elimination algorithm. A nonparametric unseen species model using Euler transformation provided a lower-bound estimate of total TCR beta diversity. TCRdb reworked the public reads: Q25 trimming with fastp, MiXCR clone assembly, productive beta chains retained. Each entry is one CDR3 protein sequence, shown with its most common DNA and genes. TCRdb, not the original authors, processed these V and J calls. The sample records 870,000 or so distinct CDR3 sequences, around 26% of which are singletons. Roughly 17% of the sample is in the top ten clones.

This clonotype was picked up a small number of times. No antigen is known for it. It has no much larger one-base neighbor in the sample; base qualities were not kept. Systemically healthy Caucasian individuals from Russia, some 36 in total and aged roughly 6 to 95 years, were included as donors. Around 10 milliliters of peripheral blood were drawn from each donor into EDTA-treated Vacutainer tubes. Ficoll-Paque density-gradient centrifugation was used to isolate PBMCs, with at least 7 million per sample. Total RNA, at least 6 micrograms per sample, was extracted from PBMCs with Trizol reagent. The percentages of naive CD45RAhigh/CD27high T cells were determined by flow cytometry on a PBMC aliquot from every donor.

The sequenced material came from blood. The rearranged chain carries TRBV21-1 and TRBJ2-5; TRBD1, the table's D call, was not compared with the DNA. TRBV21-1 is noted as a pseudogene. The receptor was derived from a woman at least 80 years old in good health. The sequence in DNA is TGTGCCAGCAGCAAAGCTTGGTGGCGGGGGAGCGAAGAGACCCAGTACTTC. The translation is CASSKAWWRGSEETQYF.